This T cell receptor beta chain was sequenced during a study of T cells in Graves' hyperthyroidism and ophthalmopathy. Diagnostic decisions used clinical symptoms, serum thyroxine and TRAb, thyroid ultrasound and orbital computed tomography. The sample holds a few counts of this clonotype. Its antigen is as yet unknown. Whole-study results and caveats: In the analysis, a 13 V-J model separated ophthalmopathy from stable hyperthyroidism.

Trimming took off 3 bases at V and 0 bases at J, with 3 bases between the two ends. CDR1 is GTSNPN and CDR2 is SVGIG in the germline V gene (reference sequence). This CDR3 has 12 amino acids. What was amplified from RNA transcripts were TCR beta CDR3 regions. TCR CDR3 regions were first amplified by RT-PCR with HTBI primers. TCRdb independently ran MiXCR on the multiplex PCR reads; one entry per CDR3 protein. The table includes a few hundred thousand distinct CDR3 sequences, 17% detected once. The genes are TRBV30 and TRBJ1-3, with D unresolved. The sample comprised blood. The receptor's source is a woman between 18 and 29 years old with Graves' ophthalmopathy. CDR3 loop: CAWRNSGNTIYF. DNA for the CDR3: TGTGCCTGGAGGAACTCTGGAAACACCATATATTTT.